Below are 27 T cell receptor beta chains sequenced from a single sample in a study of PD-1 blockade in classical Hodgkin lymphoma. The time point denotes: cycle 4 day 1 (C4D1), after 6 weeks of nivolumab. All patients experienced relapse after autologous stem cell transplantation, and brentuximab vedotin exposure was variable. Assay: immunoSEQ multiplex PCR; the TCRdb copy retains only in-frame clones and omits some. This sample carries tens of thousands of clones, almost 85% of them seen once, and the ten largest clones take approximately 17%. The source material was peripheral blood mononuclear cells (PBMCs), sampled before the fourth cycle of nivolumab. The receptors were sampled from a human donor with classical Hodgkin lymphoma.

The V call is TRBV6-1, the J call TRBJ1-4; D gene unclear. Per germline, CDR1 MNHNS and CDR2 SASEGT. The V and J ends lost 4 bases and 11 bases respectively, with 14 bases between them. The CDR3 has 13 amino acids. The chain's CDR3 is CASSGSGEGKLFF. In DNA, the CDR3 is TGTGCCAGCAGTGGGTCAGGTGAAGGCAAACTGTTTTTT.

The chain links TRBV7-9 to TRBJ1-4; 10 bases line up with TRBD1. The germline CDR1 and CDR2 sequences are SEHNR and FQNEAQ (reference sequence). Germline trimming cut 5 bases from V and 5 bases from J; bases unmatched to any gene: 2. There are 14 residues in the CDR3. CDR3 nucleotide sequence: TGTGCCAGCAGCGCGGGACAGGGGAATGAAAAACTGTTTTTT. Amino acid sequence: CASSAGQGNEKLFF. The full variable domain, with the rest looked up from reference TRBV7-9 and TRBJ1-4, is DTGVSQNPRHKITKRGQNVTFRCDPISEHNRLYWYRQTLGQGPEFLTYFQNEAQLEKSRLLSDRFSAERPKGSFSTLEIQRTEQGDSAMYLCASSAGQGNEKLFFGSGTQLSVL.

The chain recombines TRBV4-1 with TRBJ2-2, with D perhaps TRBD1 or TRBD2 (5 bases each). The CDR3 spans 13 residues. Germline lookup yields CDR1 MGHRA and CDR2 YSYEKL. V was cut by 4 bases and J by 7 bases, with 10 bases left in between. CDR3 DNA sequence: TGCGCCAGCAGCCCTCGAGGGGTCGGGGAGCTGTTTTTT. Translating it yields CASSPRGVGELFF.

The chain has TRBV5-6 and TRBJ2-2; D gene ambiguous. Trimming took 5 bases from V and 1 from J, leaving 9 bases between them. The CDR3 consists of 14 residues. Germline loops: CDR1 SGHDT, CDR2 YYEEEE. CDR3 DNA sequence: TGTGCCAGCAGTCGAGCAGGGAACACCGGGGAGCTGTTTTTT. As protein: CASSRAGNTGELFF.

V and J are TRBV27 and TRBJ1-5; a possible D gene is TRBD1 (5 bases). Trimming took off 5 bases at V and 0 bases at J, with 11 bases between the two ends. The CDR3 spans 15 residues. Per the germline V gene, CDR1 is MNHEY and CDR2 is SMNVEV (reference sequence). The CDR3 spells CASSKVGLSNQPQHF. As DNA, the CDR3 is TGTGCCAGCAGTAAGGTGGGGCTTAGCAATCAGCCCCAGCATTTT.

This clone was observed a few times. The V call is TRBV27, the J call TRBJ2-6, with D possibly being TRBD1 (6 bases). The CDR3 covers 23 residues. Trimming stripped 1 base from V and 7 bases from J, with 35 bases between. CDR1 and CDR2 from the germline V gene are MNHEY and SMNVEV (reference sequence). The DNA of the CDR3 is TGTGCCAGCAGTTTATGGGCAGGGGCAGGGTCTTGGCAAAGAGAAACTCTCGCCAACGTCCTGACTTTC. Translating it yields CASSLWAGAGSWQRETLANVLTF.

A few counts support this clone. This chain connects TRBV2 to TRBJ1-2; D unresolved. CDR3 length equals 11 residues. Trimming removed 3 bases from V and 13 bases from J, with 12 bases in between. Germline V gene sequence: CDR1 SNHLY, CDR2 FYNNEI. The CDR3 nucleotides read TGTGCCAGCAGTGACCGGGCAGCCTGCACCTTC. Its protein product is CASSDRAACTF.

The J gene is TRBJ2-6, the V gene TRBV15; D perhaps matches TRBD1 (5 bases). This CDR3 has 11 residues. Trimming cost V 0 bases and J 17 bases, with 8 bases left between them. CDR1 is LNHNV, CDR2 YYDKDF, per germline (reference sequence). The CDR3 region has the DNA TGTGCCACCAGCAGAGAACAGGAGATGACTTTC. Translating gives CATSREQEMTF.

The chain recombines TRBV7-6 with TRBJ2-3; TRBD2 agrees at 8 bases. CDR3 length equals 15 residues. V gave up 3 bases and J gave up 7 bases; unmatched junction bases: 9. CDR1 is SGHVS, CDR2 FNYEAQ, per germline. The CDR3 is CASSFWNSGENTQYF. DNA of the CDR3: TGTGCCAGCAGCTTCTGGAATAGCGGGGAGAATACGCAGTATTTT.

CDR3 region: CSVFIFSKGAGELFF. The CDR3 DNA reads TGCAGCGTTTTTATCTTTTCAAAGGGGGCCGGGGAGCTGTTTTTT. The chain couples TRBV29-1 to TRBJ2-2, with D possibly being TRBD1 (6 bases). Trimming took 5 bases from V and 6 from J, leaving 19 bases between them. Looked up from germline, CDR1 is SQVTM and CDR2 is ANQGSEA. The CDR3 loop spans 15 amino acids.

CDR3: CASSPIVRGLPYEQYF. The DNA of the CDR3 is TGTGCCAGCAGCCCGATCGTACGAGGACTTCCCTACGAGCAGTACTTC. The V and J genes are TRBV4-2 and TRBJ2-7; perhaps TRBD2 as D (5 bases). This CDR3 is 16 amino acids long. V was trimmed by 4 bases and J by 2 bases, leaving 18 bases between them. CDR1 is LGHNA, CDR2 YNFKEQ, per germline.

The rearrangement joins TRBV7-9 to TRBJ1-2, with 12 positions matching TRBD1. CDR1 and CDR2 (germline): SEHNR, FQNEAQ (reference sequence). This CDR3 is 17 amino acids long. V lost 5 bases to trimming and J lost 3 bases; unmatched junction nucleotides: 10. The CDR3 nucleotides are TGTGCCAGCAGCATATGGGACAGGGGGCGAATCGACTATGGCTACACCTTC. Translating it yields CASSIWDRGRIDYGYTF.

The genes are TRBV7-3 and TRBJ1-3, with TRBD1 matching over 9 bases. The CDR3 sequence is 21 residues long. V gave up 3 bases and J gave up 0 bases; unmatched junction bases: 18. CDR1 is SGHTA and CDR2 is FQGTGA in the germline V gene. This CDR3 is CASSFYGVTGGAGSSGNTIYF. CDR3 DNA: TGTGCCAGCAGCTTCTATGGGGTCACAGGGGGCGCGGGGAGCTCTGGAAACACCATATATTTT.

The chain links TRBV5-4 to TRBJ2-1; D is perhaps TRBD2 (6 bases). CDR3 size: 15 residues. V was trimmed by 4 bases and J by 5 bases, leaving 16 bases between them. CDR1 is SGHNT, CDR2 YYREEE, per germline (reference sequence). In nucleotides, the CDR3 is TGTGCCAGCAGCCAATACCTCGGGGAGGACAATGAGCAGTTCTTC. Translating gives CASSQYLGEDNEQFF.

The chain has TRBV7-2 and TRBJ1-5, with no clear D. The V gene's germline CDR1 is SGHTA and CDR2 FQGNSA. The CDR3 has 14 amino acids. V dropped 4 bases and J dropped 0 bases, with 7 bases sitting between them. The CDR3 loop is CASSSAYSNQPQHF. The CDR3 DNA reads TGTGCCAGCAGCTCAGCATATAGCAATCAGCCCCAGCATTTT. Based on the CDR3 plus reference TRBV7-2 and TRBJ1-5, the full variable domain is GAGVSQSPSNKVTEKGKDVELRCDPISGHTALYWYRQSLGQGLEFLIYFQGNSAPDKSGLPSDRFSAERTGGSVSTLTIQRTQQEDSAVYLCASSSAYSNQPQHFGDGTRLSIL.

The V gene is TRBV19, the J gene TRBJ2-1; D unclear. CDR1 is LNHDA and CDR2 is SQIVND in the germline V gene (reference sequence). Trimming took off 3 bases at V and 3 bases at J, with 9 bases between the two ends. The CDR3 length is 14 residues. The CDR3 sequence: CASSIGVRYNEQFF. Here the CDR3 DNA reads TGTGCCAGTAGTATTGGGGTTCGCTACAATGAGCAGTTCTTC.

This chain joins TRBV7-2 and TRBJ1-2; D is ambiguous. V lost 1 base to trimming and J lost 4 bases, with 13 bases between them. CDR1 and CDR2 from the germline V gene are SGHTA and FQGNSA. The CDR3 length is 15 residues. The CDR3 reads CASSLVARPTYGYTF. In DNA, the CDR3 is TGTGCCAGCAGCTTAGTTGCCAGGCCGACCTATGGCTACACCTTC.

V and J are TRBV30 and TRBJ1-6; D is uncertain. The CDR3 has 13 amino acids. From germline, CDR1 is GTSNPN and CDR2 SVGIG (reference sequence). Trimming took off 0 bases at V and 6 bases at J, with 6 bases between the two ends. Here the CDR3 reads CAWSVVLNSPLHF. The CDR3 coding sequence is TGTGCCTGGAGTGTAGTACTTAATTCACCCCTCCACTTT.

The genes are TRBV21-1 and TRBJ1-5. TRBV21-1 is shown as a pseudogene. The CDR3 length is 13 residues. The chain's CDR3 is CASAKRGGKPQHF. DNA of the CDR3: TGTGCCAGCGCTAAACGGGGGGGAAAGCCCCAGCATTTT.

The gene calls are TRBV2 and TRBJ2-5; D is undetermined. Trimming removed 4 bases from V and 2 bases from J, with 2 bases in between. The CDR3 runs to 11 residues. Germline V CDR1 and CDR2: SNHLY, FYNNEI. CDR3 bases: TGTGCCAGCAGTGTTCAAGAGACCCAGTACTTC. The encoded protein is CASSVQETQYF.

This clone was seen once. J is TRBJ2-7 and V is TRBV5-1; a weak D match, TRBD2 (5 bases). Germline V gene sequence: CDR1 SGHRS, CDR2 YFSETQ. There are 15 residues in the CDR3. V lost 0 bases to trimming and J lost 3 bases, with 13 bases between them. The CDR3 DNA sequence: TGCGCCAGCAGCTTGGTCGGACTCACTGGCTACGAGCAGTACTTC. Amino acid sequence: CASSLVGLTGYEQYF.

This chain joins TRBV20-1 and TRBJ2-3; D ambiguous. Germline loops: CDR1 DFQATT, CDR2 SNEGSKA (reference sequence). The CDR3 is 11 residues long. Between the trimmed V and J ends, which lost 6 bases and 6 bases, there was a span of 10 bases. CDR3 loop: CSARKMDTQYF. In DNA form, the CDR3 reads TGCAGTGCCCGGAAGATGGATACGCAGTATTTT.

Written as DNA, the CDR3 is TGTGCCAGCAGCTTAGCGGGGGACAGGGGTGGGGATCAGCCCCAGCATTTT. Translated, it gives CASSLAGDRGGDQPQHF. The chain links TRBV7-8 to TRBJ1-5; TRBD1 aligns across 10 bases. V shed 0 bases and J 5 bases; nucleotides not matched to a gene: 7. The CDR3 is 17 amino acids. Per the germline V gene, CDR1 is SGHVS and CDR2 is FQNEAQ.

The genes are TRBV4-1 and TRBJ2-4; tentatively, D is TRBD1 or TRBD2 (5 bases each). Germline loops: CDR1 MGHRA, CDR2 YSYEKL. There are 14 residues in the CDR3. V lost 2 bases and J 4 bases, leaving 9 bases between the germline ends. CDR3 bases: TGCGCCAGCAGCCAACCAGGGAGAAAAAACATTCAGTACTTC. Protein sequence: CASSQPGRKNIQYF.

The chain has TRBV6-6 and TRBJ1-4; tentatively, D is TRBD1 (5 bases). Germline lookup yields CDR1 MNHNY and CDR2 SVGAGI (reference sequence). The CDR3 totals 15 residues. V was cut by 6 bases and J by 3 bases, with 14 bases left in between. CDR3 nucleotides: TGTGCCAGCAGGAAGGCGGGGGGGGCTAATGAAAAACTGTTTTTT. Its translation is CASRKAGGANEKLFF.

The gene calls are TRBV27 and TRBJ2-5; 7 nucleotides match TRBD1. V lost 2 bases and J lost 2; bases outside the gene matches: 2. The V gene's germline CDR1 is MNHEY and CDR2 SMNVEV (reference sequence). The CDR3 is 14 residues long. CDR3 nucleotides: TGTGCCAGCAGTTTACGGGACAGTCAAGAGACCCAGTACTTC. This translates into CASSLRDSQETQYF.

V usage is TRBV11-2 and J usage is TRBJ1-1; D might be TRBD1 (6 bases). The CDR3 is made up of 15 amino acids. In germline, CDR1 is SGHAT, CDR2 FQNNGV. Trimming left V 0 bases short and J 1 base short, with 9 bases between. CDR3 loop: CASSLEPGQNTEAFF. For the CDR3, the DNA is TGTGCCAGCAGCTTAGAACCGGGACAGAACACTGAAGCTTTCTTT.